This T cell receptor (beta chain) was found in a study of cytomegalovirus exposure and HLA in healthy donors. The V gene's germline CDR1 is MNHNS and CDR2 SASEGT. This CDR3 is 14 amino acids long. Trimming took 5 bases from V and 5 from J, leaving 15 bases between them. It was with 60 Vbeta and 13 Jbeta primers that the PCR ran. Assay used: immunoSEQ multiplex PCR; TCRdb lists only in-frame clones, some missing. The sample carries roughly 180,000 clones, roughly 85% recorded once. This clone has a single count. The clonotype was recovered from a young man in good health and CMV-seronegative. The material sequenced was PBMCs. The gene calls are TRBV6-1 and TRBJ2-5, with a possible D match to TRBD1 (6 bases). Here the CDR3 reads CASSPTGRRETQYF. The CDR3 DNA reads as TGTGCCAGCAGTCCGACAGGACGGAGGGAGACCCAGTACTTC.